Listed here is a single T cell receptor beta chain. As yet, its antigen is unknown. After removal of 0 bases from V and 4 bases from J, the junction contained 3 bases not matched to a gene. The CDR3 loop spans 15 amino acids. Per the germline V gene, CDR1 is MNHEY and CDR2 is SMNVEV (reference sequence). The study separated CD4+ cells into CD45RA+ naive and CD45RA-negative memory subsets. The sample belongs to a study of shared clonotypes between healthy human individuals. The data were produced by immunoSEQ multiplex PCR, yet TCRdb's version contains in-frame clones alone and is incomplete. In the table there are about 960,000 clones, approximately 80% of which are singletons. Study-wide results and limits: Non-shared clonotypes were found to have lower generation probabilities than the clonotypes that were shared by all four of the sorted-subset donors. Generally, naive subsets (rather than memory subsets) showed larger estimated richness.

The origin of this receptor is a man in his late teens or twenties in good health. What was sequenced was memory CD4+ T cells sorted from blood. Stated subset: CD45RA-negative fraction. V gene TRBV27 combines with J gene TRBJ1-2, with 9 positions matching TRBD1. This chain's CDR3 is CASSLSGQGFYGYTF. Written as DNA, the CDR3 is TGTGCCAGCAGTTTATCGGGACAGGGCTTCTATGGCTACACCTTC.